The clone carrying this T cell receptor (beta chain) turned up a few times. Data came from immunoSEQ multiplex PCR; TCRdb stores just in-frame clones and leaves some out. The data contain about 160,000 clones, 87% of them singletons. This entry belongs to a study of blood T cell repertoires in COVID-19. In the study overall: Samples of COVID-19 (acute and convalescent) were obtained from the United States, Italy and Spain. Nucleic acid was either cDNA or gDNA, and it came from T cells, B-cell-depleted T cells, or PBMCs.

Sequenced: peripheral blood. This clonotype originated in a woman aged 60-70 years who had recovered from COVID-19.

The CDR3 coding sequence is TGTGCCAGCAGTGCGACAGGGGACGGCTACACCTTC. This sequence encodes CASSATGDGYTF. The V gene is TRBV2, the J gene TRBJ1-2; 8 bases line up with TRBD1. V was pared by 4 bases and J by 8 bases, with 3 bases of the junction left unmatched. The CDR3 contains 12 residues. Germline-derived CDR1 and CDR2 are SNHLY and FYNNEI.